This T cell receptor (beta chain) was obtained from a study of cytomegalovirus exposure and HLA in healthy donors. At the level of the study: The 120 or so validation repertoires were produced on the same platform as the roughly 700 repertoires of the first cohort. This was reported in a later analysis. Study results and caveats: Reported performance of the classifier showed diagnosis of cytomegalovirus status with high specificity and sensitivity. The authors listed 164 TCR beta chains as cytomegalovirus-associated. Later, an analysis found that TCR clusters from the first cohort tended to co-occur in the roughly 130 validation repertoires.

This clone appeared a single time. The antigen remains undetermined. Libraries were prepared by immunoSEQ multiplex PCR; TCRdb keeps only in-frame clonotypes and omits some of them. The sample records roughly 260,000 clones, 90% being singletons. V was clipped by 2 bases and J by 12 bases; unmatched bases: 14. The CDR3 is made up of 14 amino acids. Germline lookup yields CDR1 SGHKS and CDR2 YYEKEE (reference sequence). The chain uses TRBV5-5 and TRBJ2-7; 7 bases match TRBD1. The material sequenced was PBMCs. The clonotype comes from a young woman in good health and CMV-seronegative. CDR3 region: CASSLSQGSIWGYF. Here the CDR3 DNA reads TGTGCCAGCAGCTTATCACAGGGGAGCATTTGGGGGTACTTC.